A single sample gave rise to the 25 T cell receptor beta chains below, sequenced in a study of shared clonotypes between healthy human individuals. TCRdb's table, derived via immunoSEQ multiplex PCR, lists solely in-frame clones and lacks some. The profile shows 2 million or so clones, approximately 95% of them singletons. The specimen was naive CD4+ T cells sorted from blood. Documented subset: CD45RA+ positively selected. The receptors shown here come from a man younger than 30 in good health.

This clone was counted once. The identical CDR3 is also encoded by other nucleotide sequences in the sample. The DNA of the CDR3 is TGTGCCAGCAGCTTAGGCAGCGGGAGCTACGAGCAGTACTTC. Protein: CASSLGSGSYEQYF. The genes are TRBV7-2 and TRBJ2-7; 8 bases are shared with TRBD2. There are 14 residues in the CDR3. With V trimmed by 1 base and J by 3 bases, 2 bases remained unmatched. Per the germline V gene, CDR1 is SGHTA and CDR2 is FQGNSA.

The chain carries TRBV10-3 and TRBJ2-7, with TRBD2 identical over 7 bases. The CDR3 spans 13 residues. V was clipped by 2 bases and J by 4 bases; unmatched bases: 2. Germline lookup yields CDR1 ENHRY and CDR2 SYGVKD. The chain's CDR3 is CAISEPGGYEQYF. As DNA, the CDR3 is TGTGCCATCAGTGAGCCCGGGGGGTACGAGCAGTACTTC.

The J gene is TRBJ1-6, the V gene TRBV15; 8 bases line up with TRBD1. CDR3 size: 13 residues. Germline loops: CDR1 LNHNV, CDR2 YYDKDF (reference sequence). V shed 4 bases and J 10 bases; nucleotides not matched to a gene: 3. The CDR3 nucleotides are TGTGCCACCAGCACGGGACAGGCATCACCCCTCCACTTT. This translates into CATSTGQASPLHF.

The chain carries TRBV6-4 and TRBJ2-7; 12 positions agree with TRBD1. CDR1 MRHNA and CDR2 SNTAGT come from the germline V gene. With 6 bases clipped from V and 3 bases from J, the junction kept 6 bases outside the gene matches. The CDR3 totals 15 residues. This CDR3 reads CASSAGQGALYEQYF. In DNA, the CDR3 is TGTGCCAGCAGCGCGGGACAGGGGGCTCTCTACGAGCAGTACTTC.

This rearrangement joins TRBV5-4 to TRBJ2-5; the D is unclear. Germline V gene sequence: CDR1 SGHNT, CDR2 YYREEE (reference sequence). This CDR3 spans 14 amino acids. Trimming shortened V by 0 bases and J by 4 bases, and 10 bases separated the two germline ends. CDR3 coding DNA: TGTGCCAGCAGCTTGGGAATAGCCGGAGAGACCCAGTACTTC. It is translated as CASSLGIAGETQYF. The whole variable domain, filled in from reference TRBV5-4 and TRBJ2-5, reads ETGVTQSPTHLIKTRGQQVTLRCSSQSGHNTVSWYQQALGQGPQFIFQYYREEENGRGNFPPRFSGLQFPNYSSELNVNALELDDSALYLCASSLGIAGETQYFGPGTRLLVL.

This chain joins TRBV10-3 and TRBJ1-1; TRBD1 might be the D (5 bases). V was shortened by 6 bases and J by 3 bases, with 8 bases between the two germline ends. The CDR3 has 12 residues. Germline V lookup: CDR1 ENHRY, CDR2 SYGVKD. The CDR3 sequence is CAISGGYTEAFF. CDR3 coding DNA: TGTGCCATCAGCGGGGGTTACACTGAAGCTTTCTTT.

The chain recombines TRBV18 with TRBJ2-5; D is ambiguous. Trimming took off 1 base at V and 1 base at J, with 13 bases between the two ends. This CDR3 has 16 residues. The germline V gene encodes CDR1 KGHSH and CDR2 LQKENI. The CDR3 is CASSPRRPPAQETQYF. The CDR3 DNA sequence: TGTGCCAGCTCACCACGCAGGCCCCCCGCCCAAGAGACCCAGTACTTC. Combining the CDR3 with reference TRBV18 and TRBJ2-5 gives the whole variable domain NAGVMQNPRHLVRRRGQEARLRCSPMKGHSHVYWYRQLPEEGLKFMVYLQKENIIDESGMPKERFSAEFPKEGPSILRIQQVVRGDSAAYFCASSPRRPPAQETQYFGPGTRLLVL.

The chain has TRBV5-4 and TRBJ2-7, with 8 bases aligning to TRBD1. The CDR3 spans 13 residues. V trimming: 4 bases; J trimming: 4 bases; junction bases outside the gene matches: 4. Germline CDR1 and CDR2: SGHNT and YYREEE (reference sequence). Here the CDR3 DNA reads TGTGCCAGCAGCATGGACAGGGCTTACGAGCAGTACTTC. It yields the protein CASSMDRAYEQYF.

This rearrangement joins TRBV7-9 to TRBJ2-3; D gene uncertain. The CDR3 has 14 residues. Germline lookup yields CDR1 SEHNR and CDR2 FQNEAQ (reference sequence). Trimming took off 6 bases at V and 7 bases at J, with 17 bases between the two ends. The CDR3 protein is CASRALASSYTQYF. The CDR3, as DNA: TGTGCCAGCAGGGCCCTCGCCTCCAGTTATACGCAGTATTTT.

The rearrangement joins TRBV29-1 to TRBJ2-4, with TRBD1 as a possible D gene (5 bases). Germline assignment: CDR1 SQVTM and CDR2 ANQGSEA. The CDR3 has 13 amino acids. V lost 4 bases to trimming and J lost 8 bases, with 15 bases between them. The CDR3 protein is CSVGSGIMDIQYF. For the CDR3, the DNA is TGCAGCGTTGGTTCAGGGATCATGGACATTCAGTACTTC.

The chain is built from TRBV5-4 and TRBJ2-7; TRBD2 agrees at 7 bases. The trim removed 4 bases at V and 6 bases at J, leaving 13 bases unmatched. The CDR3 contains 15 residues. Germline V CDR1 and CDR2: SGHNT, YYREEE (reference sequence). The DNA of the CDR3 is TGTGCCAGCAGCAGGGCGAGCGGGGAGGCACGCGAGCAGTACTTC. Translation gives CASSRASGEAREQYF.

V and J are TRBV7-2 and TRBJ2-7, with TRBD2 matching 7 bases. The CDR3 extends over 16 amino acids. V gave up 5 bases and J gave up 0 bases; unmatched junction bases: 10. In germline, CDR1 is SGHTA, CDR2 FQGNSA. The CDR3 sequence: CASSTTGTKSSYEQYF. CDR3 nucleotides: TGTGCCAGCAGCACTACCGGGACTAAAAGCTCCTACGAGCAGTACTTC.

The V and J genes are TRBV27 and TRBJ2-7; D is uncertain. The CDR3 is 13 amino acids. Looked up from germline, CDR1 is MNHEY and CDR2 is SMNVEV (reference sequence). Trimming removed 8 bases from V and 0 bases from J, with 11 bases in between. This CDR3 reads CASRPGGSYEQYF. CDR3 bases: TGTGCCAGCCGACCGGGCGGCTCCTACGAGCAGTACTTC.

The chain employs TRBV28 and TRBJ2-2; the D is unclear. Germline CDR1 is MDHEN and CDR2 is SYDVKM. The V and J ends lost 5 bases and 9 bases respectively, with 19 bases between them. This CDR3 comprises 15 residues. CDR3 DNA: TGTGCCAGCAGTGCCTCACCAGCCTACTCCAGGGAGCTGTTTTTT. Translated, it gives CASSASPAYSRELFF.

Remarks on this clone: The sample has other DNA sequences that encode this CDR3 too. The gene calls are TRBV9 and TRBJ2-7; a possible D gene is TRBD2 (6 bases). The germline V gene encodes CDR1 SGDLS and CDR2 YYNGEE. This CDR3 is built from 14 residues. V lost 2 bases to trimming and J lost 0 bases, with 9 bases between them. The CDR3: CASSVYGSSYEQYF. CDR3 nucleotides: TGTGCCAGCAGCGTCTACGGGAGCTCCTACGAGCAGTACTTC.

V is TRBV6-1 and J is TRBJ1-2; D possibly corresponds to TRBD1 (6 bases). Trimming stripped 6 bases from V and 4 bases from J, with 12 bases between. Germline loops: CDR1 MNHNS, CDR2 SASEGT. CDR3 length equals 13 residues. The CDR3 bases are TGTGCCAGCAGACCGGCAGGGGTCTATGGCTACACCTTC. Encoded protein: CASRPAGVYGYTF.

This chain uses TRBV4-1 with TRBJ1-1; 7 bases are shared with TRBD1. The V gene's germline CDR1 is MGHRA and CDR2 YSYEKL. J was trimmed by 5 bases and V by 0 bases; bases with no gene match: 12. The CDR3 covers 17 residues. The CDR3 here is CASSQEGFRGRGTEAFF. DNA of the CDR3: TGCGCCAGCAGCCAAGAGGGGTTTAGGGGCAGGGGGACTGAAGCTTTCTTT.

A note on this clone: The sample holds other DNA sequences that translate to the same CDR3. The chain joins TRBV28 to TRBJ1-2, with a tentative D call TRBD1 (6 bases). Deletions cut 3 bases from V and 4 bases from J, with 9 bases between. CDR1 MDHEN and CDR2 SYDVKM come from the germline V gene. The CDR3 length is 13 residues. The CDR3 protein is CASSFTGIYGYTF. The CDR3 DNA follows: TGTGCCAGCAGTTTCACAGGGATCTATGGCTACACCTTC.

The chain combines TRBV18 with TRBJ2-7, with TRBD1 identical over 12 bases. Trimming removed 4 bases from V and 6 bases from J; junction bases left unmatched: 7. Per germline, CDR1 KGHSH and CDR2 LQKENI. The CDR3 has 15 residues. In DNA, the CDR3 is TGTGCCAGCTCACGCCCGGGACAGGGGGCGGGCGAGCAGTACTTC. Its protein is CASSRPGQGAGEQYF.

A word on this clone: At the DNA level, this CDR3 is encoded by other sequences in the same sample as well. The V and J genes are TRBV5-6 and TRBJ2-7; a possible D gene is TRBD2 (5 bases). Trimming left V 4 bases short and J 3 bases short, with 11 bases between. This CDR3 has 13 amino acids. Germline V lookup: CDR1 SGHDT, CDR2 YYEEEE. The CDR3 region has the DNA TGTGCCAGCAGCCGGGGATGGGGCTACGAGCAGTACTTC. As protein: CASSRGWGYEQYF. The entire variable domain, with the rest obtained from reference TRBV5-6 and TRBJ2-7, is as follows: DAGVTQSPTHLIKTRGQQVTLRCSPKSGHDTVSWYQQALGQGPQFIFQYYEEEERQRGNFPDRFSGHQFPNYSSELNVNALLLGDSALYLCASSRGWGYEQYFGPGTRLTVT.

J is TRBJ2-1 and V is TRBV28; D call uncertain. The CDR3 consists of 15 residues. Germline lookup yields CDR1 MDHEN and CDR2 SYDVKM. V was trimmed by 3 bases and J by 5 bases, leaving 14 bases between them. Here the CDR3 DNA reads TGTGCCAGCAGTTTCAGTGGGGTGTTCGACAATGAGCAGTTCTTC. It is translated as CASSFSGVFDNEQFF.

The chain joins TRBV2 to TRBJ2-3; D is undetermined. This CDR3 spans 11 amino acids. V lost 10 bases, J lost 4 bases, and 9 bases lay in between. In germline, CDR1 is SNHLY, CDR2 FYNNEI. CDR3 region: CATQGADTQYF. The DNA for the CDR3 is TGTGCCACCCAAGGTGCAGATACGCAGTATTTT.

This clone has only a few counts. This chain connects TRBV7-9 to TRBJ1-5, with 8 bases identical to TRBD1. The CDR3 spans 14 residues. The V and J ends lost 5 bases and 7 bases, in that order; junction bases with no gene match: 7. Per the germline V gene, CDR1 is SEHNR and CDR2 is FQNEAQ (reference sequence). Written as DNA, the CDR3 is TGTGCCAGCAGCCCCGGGACAGGATCCCAGCCCCAGCATTTT. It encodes CASSPGTGSQPQHF.

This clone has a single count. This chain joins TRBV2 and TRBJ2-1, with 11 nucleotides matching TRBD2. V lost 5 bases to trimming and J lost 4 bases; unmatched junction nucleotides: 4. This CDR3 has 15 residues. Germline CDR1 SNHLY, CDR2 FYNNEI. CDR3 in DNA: TGTGCCAGCAGTCGACTAGCGGGGCGATACAATGAGCAGTTCTTC. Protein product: CASSRLAGRYNEQFF.

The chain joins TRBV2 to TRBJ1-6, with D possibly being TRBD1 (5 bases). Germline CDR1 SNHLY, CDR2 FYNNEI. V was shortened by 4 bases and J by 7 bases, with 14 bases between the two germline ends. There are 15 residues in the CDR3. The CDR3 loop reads CASSAPGMGNSPLHF. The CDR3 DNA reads TGTGCCAGCAGTGCCCCAGGGATGGGCAATTCACCCCTCCACTTT.